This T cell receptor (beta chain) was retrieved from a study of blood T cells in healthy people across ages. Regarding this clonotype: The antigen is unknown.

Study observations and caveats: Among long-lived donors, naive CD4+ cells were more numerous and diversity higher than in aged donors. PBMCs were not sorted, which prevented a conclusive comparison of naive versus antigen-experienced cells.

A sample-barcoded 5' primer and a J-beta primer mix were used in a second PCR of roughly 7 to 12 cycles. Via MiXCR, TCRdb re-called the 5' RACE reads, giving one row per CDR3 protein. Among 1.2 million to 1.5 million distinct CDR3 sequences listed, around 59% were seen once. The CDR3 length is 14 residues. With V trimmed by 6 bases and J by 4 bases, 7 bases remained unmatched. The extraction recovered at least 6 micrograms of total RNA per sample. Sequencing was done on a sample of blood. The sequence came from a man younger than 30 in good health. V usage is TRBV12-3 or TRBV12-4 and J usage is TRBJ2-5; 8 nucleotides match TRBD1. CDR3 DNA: TGTGCCAGCAGGAAAGACAGGGGTATAGAGACCCAGTACTTC. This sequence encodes CASRKDRGIETQYF.